The T cell receptor (beta chain) under discussion was sequenced for a study of beta chain features in type 1 diabetes. As for the study in general: Patients looked much like healthy donors when it came to age, gender and cell yields. General study results and limits: Patients with type 1 diabetes showed fewer VDJ junction insertions and more deletions. Shorter templates may be favored by PCR, equally so in patients and controls.

Reverse transcription of all isolated RNA meant that expressed TCRB transcripts were sequenced. Repertoires were generated with immunoSEQ multiplex PCR, while TCRdb's copy carries only in-frame clones and drops some. The sample lists 600,000 to 650,000 clones, roughly a sixth seen once, with about 0.097% in the top ten. Stem cell-like memory, regulatory, central memory and naive CD4+ cells were sorted via CD45RO/CCR7/CD25/CD127/CD95/CD27. In regard to this clone: What it binds is not known. The same CDR3 is also encoded by other DNA sequences in this sample.

CDR1 is SGDLS, CDR2 YYNGEE, per germline. This CDR3 has 14 amino acids. The V and J ends lost 0 bases and 1 base respectively, with 7 bases between them. The sequence was collected from a man between 18 and 35 years old in good health. Sequencing used naive CD4+ T cells from blood. The rearrangement uses TRBV9 and TRBJ2-5; the D call may be TRBD1 or TRBD2 (5 bases each). The CDR3, as DNA: TGTGCCAGCAGCGTAGGGGGGATCCAAGAGACCCAGTACTTC. As protein: CASSVGGIQETQYF.